This T cell receptor beta chain was captured by sequencing in a study of T cell clonality in common variable immunodeficiency. Study-wide points: CVID subjects had higher TCRbeta clonality than healthy controls, most marked in about a third. Reportedly, TCR beta sequences from common variable immunodeficiency showed fewer deletions and N-nucleotide insertions.

Concerning this clone itself: Its antigen remains unidentified. The read ends 3 residues early relative to the CDR3; the germline J gene fills the gap.

With V trimmed by 1 base and J by 6 bases, 8 bases remained unmatched. The CDR3 has 16 residues. The germline V gene has CDR1 SGHVS and CDR2 FNYEAQ. Generated by immunoSEQ multiplex PCR, the TCRdb table keeps only in-frame clones and is missing some. The sample counts 28,000 or so clones, none seen once; the ten largest own under 4%. The sequence came from a human donor with common variable immunodeficiency. The sample was peripheral blood mononuclear cells. J is TRBJ2-3 and V is TRBV7-6; TRBD1 agrees at 9 bases. CDR3 DNA, as far as it was read: TGTGCCAGCAGCTTAGGGTTACAGGGGGCGGGGGATACG. Its translation is CASSLGLQGAGDT. The entire CDR3 protein is CASSLGLQGAGDTQYF. Looking up the rest from reference TRBV7-6 and TRBJ2-3 gives the full variable domain: GAGVSQSPRYKVTKRGQDVALRCDPISGHVSLYWYRQALGQGPEFLTYFNYEAQQDKSGLPNDRFSAERPEGSISTLTIQRTEQRDSAMYRCASSLGLQGAGDTQYFGPGTRLTVL.